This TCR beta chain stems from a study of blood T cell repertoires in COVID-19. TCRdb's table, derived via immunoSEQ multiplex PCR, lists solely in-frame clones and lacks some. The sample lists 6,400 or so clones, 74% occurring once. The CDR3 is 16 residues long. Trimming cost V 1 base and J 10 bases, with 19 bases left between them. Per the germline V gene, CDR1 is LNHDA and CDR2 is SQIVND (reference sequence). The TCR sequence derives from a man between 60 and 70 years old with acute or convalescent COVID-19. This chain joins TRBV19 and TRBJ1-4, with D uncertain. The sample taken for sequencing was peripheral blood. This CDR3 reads CASSIVLGPSGGKLFF. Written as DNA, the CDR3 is TGTGCCAGTAGTATAGTTTTGGGCCCGAGCGGTGGAAAACTGTTTTTT.